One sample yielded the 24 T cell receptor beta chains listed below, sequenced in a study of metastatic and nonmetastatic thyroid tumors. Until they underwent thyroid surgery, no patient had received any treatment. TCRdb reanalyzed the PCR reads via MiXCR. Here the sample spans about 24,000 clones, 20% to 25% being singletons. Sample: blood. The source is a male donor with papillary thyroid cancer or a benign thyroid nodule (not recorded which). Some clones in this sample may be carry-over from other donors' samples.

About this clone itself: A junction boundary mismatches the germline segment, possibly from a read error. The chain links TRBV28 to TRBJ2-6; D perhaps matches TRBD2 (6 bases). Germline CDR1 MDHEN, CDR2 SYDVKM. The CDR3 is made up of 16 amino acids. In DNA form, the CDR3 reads TGTGCCAGCAGCCGCGGGGTTTTCTATGGGACCAACGTCCTGACTTTC. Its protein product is CASSRGVFYGTNVLTF.

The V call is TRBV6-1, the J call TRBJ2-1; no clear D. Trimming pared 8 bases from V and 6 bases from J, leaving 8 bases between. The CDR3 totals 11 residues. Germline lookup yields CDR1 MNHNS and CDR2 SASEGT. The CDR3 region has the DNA TGTGCCAGCCAAGCCCGCAATGAGCAGTTCTTC. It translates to CASQARNEQFF.

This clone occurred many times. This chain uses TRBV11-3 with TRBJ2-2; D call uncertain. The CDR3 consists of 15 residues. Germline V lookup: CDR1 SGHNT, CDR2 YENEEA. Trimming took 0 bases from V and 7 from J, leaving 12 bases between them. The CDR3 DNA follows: TGTGCCAGCAGCTTAGATCAGGCCCCCGGCGGGGAGCTGTTTTTT. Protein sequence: CASSLDQAPGGELFF.

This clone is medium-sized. In nucleotides, the CDR3 is TGTGCCAGCAGTATGACAGGGTTGGGAGAGCAGTACTTC. Translating it yields CASSMTGLGEQYF. The chain combines TRBV6-1 with TRBJ2-7; 7 positions agree with TRBD1. The germline CDR1 and CDR2 sequences are MNHNS and SASEGT. Unmatched junction bases numbered 8, after V lost 5 bases and J lost 7 bases. The CDR3 is 13 residues long.

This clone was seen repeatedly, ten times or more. DNA for the CDR3: TGCGCCAGCAGCCAGGGGACTAGCGGTTCGTCAGATACGCAGTATTTT. This codes for CASSQGTSGSSDTQYF. This chain joins TRBV4-3 and TRBJ2-3; 11 nucleotides line up with TRBD2. Germline assignment: CDR1 LGHNA and CDR2 YSLEER. Losses at the gene ends were 3 bases for V and 4 bases for J; bases not matched to a gene: 6. The CDR3 extends over 16 amino acids.

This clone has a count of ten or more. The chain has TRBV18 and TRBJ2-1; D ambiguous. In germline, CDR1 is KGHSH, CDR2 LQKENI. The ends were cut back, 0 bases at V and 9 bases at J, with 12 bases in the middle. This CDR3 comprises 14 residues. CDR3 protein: CASSPPSSSREQFF. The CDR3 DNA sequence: TGTGCCAGCTCACCACCGTCCAGTTCACGTGAGCAGTTCTTC. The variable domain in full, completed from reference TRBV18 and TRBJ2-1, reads NAGVMQNPRHLVRRRGQEARLRCSPMKGHSHVYWYRQLPEEGLKFMVYLQKENIIDESGMPKERFSAEFPKEGPSILRIQQVVRGDSAAYFCASSPPSSSREQFFGPGTRLTVL.

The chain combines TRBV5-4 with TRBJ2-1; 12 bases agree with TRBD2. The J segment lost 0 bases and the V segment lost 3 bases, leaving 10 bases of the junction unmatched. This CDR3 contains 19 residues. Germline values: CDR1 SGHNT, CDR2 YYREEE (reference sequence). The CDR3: CASSYGLAGTYSSYNEQFF. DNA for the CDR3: TGTGCCAGCAGCTATGGACTAGCGGGAACGTATAGCTCCTACAATGAGCAGTTCTTC.

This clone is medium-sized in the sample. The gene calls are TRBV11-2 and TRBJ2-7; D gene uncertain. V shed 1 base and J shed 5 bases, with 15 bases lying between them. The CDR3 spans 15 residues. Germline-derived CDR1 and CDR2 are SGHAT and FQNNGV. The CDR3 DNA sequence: TGTGCCAGCAGCTTAGTCAGTCCCGAGGCTAACGAGCAGTACTTC. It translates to CASSLVSPEANEQYF. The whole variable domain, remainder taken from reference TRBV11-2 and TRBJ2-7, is EAGVAQSPRYKIIEKRQSVAFWCNPISGHATLYWYQQILGQGPKLLIQFQNNGVVDDSQLPKDRFSAERLKGVDSTLKIQPAKLEDSAVYLCASSLVSPEANEQYFGPGTRLTVT.

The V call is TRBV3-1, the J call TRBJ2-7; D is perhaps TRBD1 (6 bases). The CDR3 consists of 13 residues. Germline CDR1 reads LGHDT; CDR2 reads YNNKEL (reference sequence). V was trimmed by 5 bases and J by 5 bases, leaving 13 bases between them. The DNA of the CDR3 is TGTGCCAGCAGCACACAGGGCACGGACGAGCAGTACTTC. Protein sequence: CASSTQGTDEQYF.

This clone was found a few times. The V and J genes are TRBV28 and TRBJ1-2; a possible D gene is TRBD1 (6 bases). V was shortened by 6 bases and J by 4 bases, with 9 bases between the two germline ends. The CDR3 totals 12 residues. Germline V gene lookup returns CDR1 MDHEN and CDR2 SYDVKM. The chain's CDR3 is CASSRDIYGYTF. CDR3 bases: TGTGCCAGCAGCCGGGACATCTATGGCTACACCTTC.

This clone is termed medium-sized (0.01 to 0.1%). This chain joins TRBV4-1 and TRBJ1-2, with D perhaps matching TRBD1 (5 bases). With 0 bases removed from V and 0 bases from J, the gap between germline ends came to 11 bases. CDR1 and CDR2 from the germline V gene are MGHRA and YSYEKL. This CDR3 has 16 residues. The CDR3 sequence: CASSQERGGSNYGYTF. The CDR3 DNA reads TGCGCCAGCAGCCAAGAACGGGGGGGGTCTAACTATGGCTACACCTTC.

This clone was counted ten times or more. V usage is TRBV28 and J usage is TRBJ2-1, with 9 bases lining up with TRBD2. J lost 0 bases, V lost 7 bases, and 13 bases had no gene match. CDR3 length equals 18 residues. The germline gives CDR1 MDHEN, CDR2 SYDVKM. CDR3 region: CASILAGFKTGSYNEQFF. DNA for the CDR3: TGTGCCAGCATCCTAGCGGGATTTAAAACAGGCTCCTACAATGAGCAGTTCTTC.

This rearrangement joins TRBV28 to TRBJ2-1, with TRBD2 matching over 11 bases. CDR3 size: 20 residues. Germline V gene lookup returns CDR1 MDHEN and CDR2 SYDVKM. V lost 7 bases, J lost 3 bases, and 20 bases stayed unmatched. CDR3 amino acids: CASTSSRHGTSGGIYNEQFF. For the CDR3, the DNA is TGTGCCAGCACAAGCAGTCGCCACGGGACTAGCGGAGGCATCTACAATGAGCAGTTCTTC.

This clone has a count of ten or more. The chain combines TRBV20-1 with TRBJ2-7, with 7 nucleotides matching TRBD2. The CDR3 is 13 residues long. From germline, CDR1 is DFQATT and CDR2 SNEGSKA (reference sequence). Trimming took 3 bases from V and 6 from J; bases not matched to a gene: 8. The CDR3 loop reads CSASRPAGVEQYF. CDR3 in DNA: TGCAGTGCTAGTCGTCCGGCGGGAGTCGAGCAGTACTTC.

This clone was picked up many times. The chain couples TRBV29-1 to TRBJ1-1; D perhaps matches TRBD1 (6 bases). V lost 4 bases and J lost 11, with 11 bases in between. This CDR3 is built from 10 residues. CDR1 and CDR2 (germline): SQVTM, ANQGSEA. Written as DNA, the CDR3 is TGCAGCGTTGGTTCAGGGGATGCTTTCTTT. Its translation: CSVGSGDAFF.

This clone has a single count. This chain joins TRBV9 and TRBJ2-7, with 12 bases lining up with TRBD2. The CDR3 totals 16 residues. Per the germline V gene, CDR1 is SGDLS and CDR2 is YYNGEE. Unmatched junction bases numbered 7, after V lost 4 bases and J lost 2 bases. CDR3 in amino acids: CASSPRTSGAPYEQYF. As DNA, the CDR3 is TGTGCCAGCAGCCCCCGGACTAGCGGGGCGCCCTACGAGCAGTACTTC.

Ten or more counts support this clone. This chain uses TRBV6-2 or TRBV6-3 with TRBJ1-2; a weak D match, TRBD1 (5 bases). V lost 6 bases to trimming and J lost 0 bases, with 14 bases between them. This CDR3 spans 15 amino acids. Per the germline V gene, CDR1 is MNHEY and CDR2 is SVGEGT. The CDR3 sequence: CASSSRGRANYGYTF. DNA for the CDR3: TGTGCCAGCAGCTCTCGGGGGAGGGCTAACTATGGCTACACCTTC.

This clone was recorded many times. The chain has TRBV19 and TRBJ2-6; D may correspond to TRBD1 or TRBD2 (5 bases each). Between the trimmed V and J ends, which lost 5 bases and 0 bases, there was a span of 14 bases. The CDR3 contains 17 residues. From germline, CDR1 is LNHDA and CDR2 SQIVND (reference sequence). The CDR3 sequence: CASSRVEGLSGANVLTF. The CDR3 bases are TGTGCCAGTAGTCGGGTAGAGGGGCTCTCTGGGGCCAACGTCCTGACTTTC.

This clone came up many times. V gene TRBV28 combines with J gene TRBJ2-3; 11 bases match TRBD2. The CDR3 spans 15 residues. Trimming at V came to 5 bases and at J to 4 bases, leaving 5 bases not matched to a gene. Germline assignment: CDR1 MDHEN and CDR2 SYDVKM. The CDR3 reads CASSETSGSPDTQYF. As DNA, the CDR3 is TGTGCCAGCAGTGAAACTAGCGGGAGCCCAGATACGCAGTATTTT.

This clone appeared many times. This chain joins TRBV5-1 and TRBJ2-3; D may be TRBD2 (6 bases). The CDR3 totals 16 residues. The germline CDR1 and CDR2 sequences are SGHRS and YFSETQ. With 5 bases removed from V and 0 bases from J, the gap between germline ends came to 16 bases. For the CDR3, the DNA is TGCGCCAGCAGTGGTTTAGGGCGGGAAAGCACAGATACGCAGTATTTT. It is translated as CASSGLGRESTDTQYF.

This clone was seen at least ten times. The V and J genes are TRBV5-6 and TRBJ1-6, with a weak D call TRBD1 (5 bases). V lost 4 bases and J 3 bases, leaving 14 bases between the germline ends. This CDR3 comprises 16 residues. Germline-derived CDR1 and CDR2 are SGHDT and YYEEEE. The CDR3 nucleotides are TGTGCCAGCAGCCGTTGGGGGATAAACTATAATTCACCCCTCCACTTT. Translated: CASSRWGINYNSPLHF.

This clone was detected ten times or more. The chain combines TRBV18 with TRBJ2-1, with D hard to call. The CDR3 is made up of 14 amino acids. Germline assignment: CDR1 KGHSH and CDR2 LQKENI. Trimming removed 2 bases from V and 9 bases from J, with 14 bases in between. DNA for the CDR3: TGTGCCAGCTCACCAGGATCCCCCTTGGGTGAGCAGTTCTTC. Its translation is CASSPGSPLGEQFF.

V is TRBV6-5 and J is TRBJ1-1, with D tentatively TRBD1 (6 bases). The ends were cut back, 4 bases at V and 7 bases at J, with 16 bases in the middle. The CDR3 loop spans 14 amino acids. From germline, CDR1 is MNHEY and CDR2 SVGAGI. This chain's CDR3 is CASSSPRGFGEAFF. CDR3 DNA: TGTGCCAGCAGTTCCCCGAGGGGGTTTGGTGAAGCTTTCTTT.

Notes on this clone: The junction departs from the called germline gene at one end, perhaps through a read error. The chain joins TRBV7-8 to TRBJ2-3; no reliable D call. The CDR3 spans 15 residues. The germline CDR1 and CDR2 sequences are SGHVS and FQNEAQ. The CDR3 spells CASSLDTPRTNTQYF. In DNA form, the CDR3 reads TGTGCCAGCAGCTTAGATACGCCGCGCACAAATACGCAGTATTTT.